This TCR beta chain was profiled in a study of TIL therapy for anti-PD-1-resistant metastatic lung cancer. Broader study findings: The baseline peripheral repertoire was partially replaced by infused TIL clonotypes that later decayed.

About this clone: Antigen: not known.

The immunoSEQ assay was v3. The data were produced by immunoSEQ multiplex PCR, yet TCRdb's version contains in-frame clones alone and is incomplete. The table includes about 44,000 clones, roughly 85% detected once. The time point: pre-treatment sample, taken before nivolumab and TIL therapy. Germline V CDR1 and CDR2: MGHRA, YSYEKL. Losses at the gene ends were 4 bases for V and 6 bases for J; bases not matched to a gene: 11. This CDR3 contains 16 residues. This material consisted of blood, taken at baseline. The rearrangement links TRBV4-1 to TRBJ2-1; 8 positions agree with TRBD2. The TCR sequence derives from a man aged 70 or older with non-small cell lung cancer. CDR3 coding DNA: TGCGCCAGCAGCCCCCTCGGAGCGGGAGTCACCAATGAGCAGTTCTTC. Amino acid sequence: CASSPLGAGVTNEQFF.